These 28 T cell receptor beta chains were all obtained from the same sample, sequenced in a study of T cells after posttransplantation cyclophosphamide (dated by TCRdb to the mid-2010s). Libraries were constructed by the immunoSEQ multiplex PCR assay. Imported from immuneACCESS, the table was reduced by TCRdb to in-frame sequences with V and J called. These copies leave out some clones; in studies compared against another copy, an unresolved V gene accounts for under half, and the cause of the remainder is not known. This sample gives roughly 4,800 clones in total; roughly 72% of them show up just once. Over 15% of the sample is taken by the ten largest. The treatment or condition label for this specimen denotes: high-dose cyclophosphamide on days +3 and +4 as single-agent GVHD prophylaxis. For conditioning, the PTCy patients got busulfan and fludarabine, then a related or unrelated marrow graft, followed by cyclophosphamide on days +3 and +4.

Sequencing was performed on PBMCs, taken 362 days after allogeneic stem cell transplant with posttransplant cyclophosphamide. Every receptor here comes from a male patient over 55 who received an allogeneic stem cell transplant from an unrelated donor, was CMV-positive, and had acute GVHD only. Donor T cells from the graft may be present among the T cells after a transplant.

This clone was seen a handful of times. The CDR3 is CASSLLGRGEVGELFF. The CDR3 coding sequence is TGTGCCAGCAGCCTATTGGGCAGGGGCGAGGTCGGGGAGCTGTTTTTT. The rearrangement uses TRBV14 and TRBJ2-2; tentatively, D is TRBD1 (6 bases). The CDR3 spans 16 residues. Germline loops: CDR1 SGHDN, CDR2 FVKESK. V shed 4 bases and J shed 7 bases, with 19 bases lying between them. Full variable domain (outside the CDR3, taken from reference TRBV14 and TRBJ2-2): EAGVTQFPSHSVIEKGQTVTLRCDPISGHDNLYWYRRVMGKEIKFLLHFVKESKQDESGMPNNRFLAERTGGTYSTLKVQPAELEDSGVYFCASSLLGRGEVGELFFGEGSRLTVL.

In its sample, this clone was seen a few times. Sequence at one end of the junction differs from germline and may be a read error. V and J are TRBV6-6 and TRBJ2-3; 9 bases agree with TRBD1. The germline CDR1 and CDR2 sequences are MNHNY and SVGAGI (reference sequence). This CDR3 has 15 residues. CDR3 bases: TGTGCCAGCAGCTACTCCGGGACAGGGACAGATACGCAGTATTTT. Protein sequence: CASSYSGTGTDTQYF.

The rearrangement uses TRBV27 and TRBJ1-6; no definite D call. This CDR3 comprises 17 residues. Germline assignment: CDR1 MNHEY and CDR2 SMNVEV (reference sequence). The V end was cut by 3 bases, the J end by 0 bases, with 12 bases between. The CDR3 nucleotides read TGTGCCAGCAGTTTTGACTTCCTGAGCTCCTATAATTCACCCCTCCACTTT. Protein: CASSFDFLSSYNSPLHF.

The chain has TRBV27 and TRBJ1-5; a weak D match, TRBD1 (5 bases). Germline values: CDR1 MNHEY, CDR2 SMNVEV (reference sequence). This CDR3 region has 13 residues. The germline V and J ends were trimmed by 5 bases and 9 bases, with 14 bases remaining between them. This CDR3 reads CASSPHIDRPQHF. The CDR3 DNA reads TGTGCCAGCAGTCCCCATATCGACAGGCCCCAGCATTTT.

The chain couples TRBV30 to TRBJ1-3; possibly TRBD1 for D (5 bases). CDR1 is GTSNPN, CDR2 SVGIG, per germline (reference sequence). The V gene lost 2 bases and the J gene lost 7 bases, with 24 bases spanning the gap. This CDR3 comprises 17 residues. CDR3 in amino acids: CAWSPPRTLGQGNTIYF. DNA for the CDR3: TGTGCCTGGAGTCCCCCCCGGACATTAGGGCAAGGGAACACCATATATTTT. Full variable domain (remainder filled in from reference TRBV30 and TRBJ1-3): SQTIHQWPATLVQPVGSPLSLECTVEGTSNPNLYWYRQAAGRGLQLLFYSVGIGQISSEVPQNLSASRPQDRQFILSSKKLLLSDSGFYLCAWSPPRTLGQGNTIYFGEGSWLTVV.

DNA for the CDR3: TGTGCCAGCAGTCCCGCGGGCGGGCTTGGCAGCACAGATACGCAGTATTTT. Amino acids: CASSPAGGLGSTDTQYF. J is TRBJ2-3 and V is TRBV7-6; a possible D gene is TRBD2 (5 bases). The CDR3 extends over 17 amino acids. V was pared by 6 bases and J by 0 bases, with 19 bases between. CDR1 SGHVS and CDR2 FNYEAQ come from the germline V gene.

This clone appeared a few times. The rearrangement joins TRBV27 to TRBJ2-3; 10 nucleotides match TRBD2. Germline V gene data show CDR1 as MNHEY and CDR2 as SMNVEV (reference sequence). This CDR3 contains 20 residues. Losses at the gene ends were 0 bases for V and 2 bases for J; bases not matched to a gene: 14. This CDR3 reads CASSLSGGISGRTFTDTQYF. CDR3 nucleotide sequence: TGTGCCAGCAGTTTATCAGGGGGCATTAGCGGGAGGACTTTCACAGATACGCAGTATTTT.

This clone was observed a single time. The chain combines TRBV7-2 with TRBJ2-7; a possible D gene is TRBD2 (6 bases). The CDR3 covers 13 residues. V lost 5 bases and J lost 5, with 13 bases in between. The V gene's germline CDR1 is SGHTA and CDR2 FQGNSA. The CDR3 reads CASSHGGSDEQYF. As DNA, the CDR3 is TGTGCCAGCAGCCACGGAGGGTCGGACGAGCAGTACTTC.

V and J are TRBV27 and TRBJ2-2; no reliable D call. Looked up from germline, CDR1 is MNHEY and CDR2 is SMNVEV (reference sequence). The CDR3 totals 13 residues. V was cut by 8 bases and J by 4 bases, with 11 bases left in between. In nucleotides, the CDR3 is TGTGCCAGCCCTCTGGGCCGCACCGGGGAGCTGTTTTTT. This gives the protein CASPLGRTGELFF.

This chain links TRBV5-4 with TRBJ1-3; D is perhaps TRBD1 (5 bases). The germline CDR1 and CDR2 sequences are SGHNT and YYREEE (reference sequence). The ends were cut back, 2 bases at V and 2 bases at J, with 11 bases in the middle. This CDR3 has 15 residues. CDR3 residues: CASSFGAGPGNTIYF. CDR3 in DNA: TGTGCCAGCAGCTTTGGGGCAGGGCCTGGAAACACCATATATTTT.

The rearrangement joins TRBV6-5 to TRBJ2-4; possible D gene TRBD2, 6 bases. V was trimmed by 4 bases and J by 8 bases, leaving 12 bases between them. This CDR3 has 13 residues. Germline CDR1 MNHEY, CDR2 SVGAGI. CDR3 amino acids: CASSSTRRDIQYF. CDR3 DNA sequence: TGTGCCAGCAGTTCGACACGGAGGGACATTCAGTACTTC.

This rearrangement joins TRBV7-8 to TRBJ2-6; no clear D. Trimming shortened V by 4 bases and J by 0 bases, and 16 bases separated the two germline ends. This CDR3 is 18 amino acids long. Germline V gives CDR1 SGHVS, CDR2 FQNEAQ. CDR3 sequence reads: CASSSTPTPSSGANVLTF. The CDR3 region has the DNA TGTGCCAGCAGCTCCACCCCCACCCCGAGCTCTGGGGCCAACGTCCTGACTTTC.

The chain has TRBV4-1 and TRBJ1-4, with no clear D. Per the germline V gene, CDR1 is MGHRA and CDR2 is YSYEKL. CDR3 length: 12 amino acids. With 0 bases removed from V and 8 bases from J, the gap between germline ends came to 4 bases. Here the CDR3 reads CASSQDREKLFF. For the CDR3, the DNA is TGCGCCAGCAGCCAAGATAGAGAAAAACTGTTTTTT.

The gene calls are TRBV7-9 and TRBJ2-5, with 10 bases that match TRBD2. Germline V gene lookup returns CDR1 SEHNR and CDR2 FQNEAQ (reference sequence). The CDR3 spans 14 residues. V shed 2 bases and J 7 bases; nucleotides not matched to a gene: 4. CDR3 DNA: TGTGCCAGCAGCTTATCTAGCGGGGGCCTGACCCAGTACTTC. Amino acid sequence: CASSLSSGGLTQYF.

This rearrangement joins TRBV25-1 to TRBJ1-5; D is perhaps TRBD1 (5 bases). This CDR3 has 15 amino acids. Germline-derived CDR1 and CDR2 are MGHDK and SYGVNS. Trimming pared 4 bases from V and 8 bases from J, leaving 18 bases between. The CDR3 is CASSVGRNRLEPQHF. The DNA of the CDR3 is TGTGCCAGCAGTGTCGGGCGGAACAGGCTCGAGCCCCAGCATTTT.

V usage is TRBV25-1 and J usage is TRBJ2-5; perhaps TRBD2 as D (5 bases). Germline assignment: CDR1 MGHDK and CDR2 SYGVNS. The CDR3 spans 13 residues. With 5 bases removed from V and 5 bases from J, the gap between germline ends came to 12 bases. Here the CDR3 reads CASSYRSGETQYF. The CDR3, as DNA: TGTGCCAGCAGTTACCGGTCGGGGGAGACCCAGTACTTC.

V is TRBV4-3 and J is TRBJ1-2, with unresolved D. Germline CDR1 is LGHNA and CDR2 is YSLEER. The CDR3 covers 14 residues. V gave up 2 bases and J gave up 8 bases, with 15 bases separating them. The CDR3 is CASSQSNSLGGYTF. CDR3 in DNA: TGCGCCAGCAGCCAATCCAACTCATTGGGCGGCTACACCTTC.

The chain couples TRBV4-1 to TRBJ2-5; TRBD2 matches 9 bases. Germline CDR1 MGHRA, CDR2 YSYEKL. There are 16 residues in the CDR3. J lost 5 bases, V lost 0 bases, and 7 bases had no gene match. The CDR3 reads CASSQEAGTSYETQYF. The CDR3 nucleotides are TGCGCCAGCAGCCAAGAGGCAGGGACTAGCTACGAGACCCAGTACTTC.

The rearrangement links TRBV6-5 to TRBJ2-1, with 13 bases matching TRBD2. Germline assignment: CDR1 MNHEY and CDR2 SVGAGI. The CDR3 has 15 residues. Trimming removed 2 bases from V and 7 bases from J; junction bases left unmatched: 2. CDR3 nucleotides: TGTGCCAGCAGTTACGGGACTAGCGGGAAGAATGAGCAGTTCTTC. Amino acids: CASSYGTSGKNEQFF.

V usage is TRBV27 and J usage is TRBJ2-7, with 8 bases that match TRBD1. The CDR3 covers 14 residues. V shed 6 bases, J shed 4 bases, and the junction held 8 bases outside the gene matches. The V gene's germline CDR1 is MNHEY and CDR2 SMNVEV (reference sequence). In DNA form, the CDR3 reads TGTGCCAGCAGCCCGCCGGACAGGGAATACGAGCAGTACTTC. Residues: CASSPPDREYEQYF.

The rearrangement links TRBV30 to TRBJ1-2, with D hard to call. The V gene lost 8 bases and the J gene lost 2 bases, with 12 bases spanning the gap. The CDR3 runs 12 residues. Germline loops: CDR1 GTSNPN, CDR2 SVGIG (reference sequence). The DNA of the CDR3 is TGTGCCAGAGGGCGGCAGAACTATGGCTACACCTTC. Protein: CARGRQNYGYTF.

This chain uses TRBV5-8 with TRBJ2-1; no firm D call. CDR1 is SGHTS and CDR2 is YDEGEE in the germline V gene. The V end was cut by 2 bases, the J end by 6 bases, with 6 bases between. The CDR3 has 12 residues. The CDR3, as DNA: TGTGCCAGCAGCTTTTCTCTCAATGAGCAGTTCTTC. Protein product: CASSFSLNEQFF.

The gene calls are TRBV27 and TRBJ1-6; D might be TRBD1 (5 bases). Germline loops: CDR1 MNHEY, CDR2 SMNVEV (reference sequence). The CDR3 runs 15 residues. Trimming removed 6 bases from V and 0 bases from J, with 9 bases in between. The CDR3 is CASSRESSYNSPLHF. In DNA, the CDR3 is TGTGCCAGCAGCAGGGAAAGCTCCTATAATTCACCCCTCCACTTT.

The gene calls are TRBV12-5 and TRBJ1-5; D gene ambiguous. From germline, CDR1 is LGHNT and CDR2 FRNRAP. This CDR3 spans 13 amino acids. Trimming cost V 2 bases and J 4 bases, with 6 bases left between them. CDR3 DNA sequence: TGTGCTAGTGGTTTGACGAGTAATCAGCCCCAGCATTTT. Its protein is CASGLTSNQPQHF.

This sequence joins TRBV5-5 and TRBJ2-1, with 9 bases lining up with TRBD2. The CDR3 loop spans 17 amino acids. Germline V lookup: CDR1 SGHKS, CDR2 YYEKEE (reference sequence). Trimming took 4 bases from V and 1 from J; bases not matched to a gene: 9. The CDR3 is CASSPVASGISYNEQFF. CDR3 coding DNA: TGTGCCAGCAGCCCCGTAGCTAGCGGGATTTCCTACAATGAGCAGTTCTTC.

This rearrangement joins TRBV27 to TRBJ2-5; D may be TRBD1 (6 bases). This CDR3 contains 14 residues. Per germline, CDR1 MNHEY and CDR2 SMNVEV (reference sequence). V was cut by 6 bases and J by 5 bases, with 16 bases left in between. The CDR3 nucleotides read TGTGCCAGCAGACCAACAGGGCGACGGGAGACCCAGTACTTC. The encoded protein is CASRPTGRRETQYF.

The chain has TRBV7-9 and TRBJ2-5, with D maybe TRBD2 (6 bases). The DNA matches TRBJ2-7 better at its end, which makes the J call doubtful. The CDR3 is 17 amino acids. Germline CDR1 is SEHNR and CDR2 is FQNEAQ (reference sequence). In nucleotides, the CDR3 is TGTGCCAGCAGCTTAGACCCGGAGGAGGGTCGAGGCTACGAGCAGTACTTC. It specifies CASSLDPEEGRGYEQYF.

This chain connects TRBV30 to TRBJ2-7; TRBD1 agrees at 7 bases. This CDR3 is 15 amino acids long. Trimming cost V 3 bases and J 2 bases; bases outside gene matches: 10. Looked up from germline, CDR1 is GTSNPN and CDR2 is SVGIG (reference sequence). In DNA, the CDR3 is TGTGCCTGGAGATCCTGGGGGCAGGGGGCCTACGAGCAGTACTTC. Translating it yields CAWRSWGQGAYEQYF.